This paragraph reports one T cell receptor beta chain. Its antigen remains unknown. A far larger clone is one base from this, pointing to a likely read error. The time point is: newly diagnosed GD, antithyroid drugs for less than 3 months. There was RNA extracted from PBMCs, and the TCR library was made from it. Patients came through an endocrinology department, and that department was in Xi'an, China. Through Arm-PCR of CDR3 regions and iRepertoire HTBI primers, TCR beta libraries were built. TCRdb ran MiXCR on the multiplex PCR reads and lists one entry per CDR3 protein. Among about 380,000 distinct CDR3 sequences, 15% to 17% were seen once, and the ten largest hold 22%. The record originates from a study of regulatory T cells in long-lasting Graves disease. Study results and limitations: It was possible that the small sample size reduced accuracy. Persistent patients shared more public clonotypes (under 3,000) than newly diagnosed patients (approximately 1,000). TRBV28, TRBJ1-2 and TRBJ2-5 were segments that persistent disease favored.

Germline lookup yields CDR1 SNHLY and CDR2 FYNNEI. Trimming removed 7 bases from V and 4 bases from J; junction bases left unmatched: 11. This CDR3 has 15 residues. The receptor was isolated from a female donor with Graves disease. The sample was peripheral blood mononuclear cells (PBMCs), taken at new diagnosis, from a patient treated with antithyroid drugs. The chain employs TRBV2 and TRBJ1-1; 8 bases are shared with TRBD1. CDR3 coding DNA: TGTGCCAGCAACCTACTGGACAGGGCGGGCACTGAAGCTTTCTTT. As protein: CASNLLDRAGTEAFF. The full variable domain, with the rest looked up from reference TRBV2 and TRBJ1-1, is EPEVTQTPSHQVTQMGQEVILRCVPISNHLYFYWYRQILGQKVEFLVSFYNNEISEKSEIFDDQFSVERPDGSNFTLKIRSTKLEDSAMYFCASNLLDRAGTEAFFGQGTRLTVV.